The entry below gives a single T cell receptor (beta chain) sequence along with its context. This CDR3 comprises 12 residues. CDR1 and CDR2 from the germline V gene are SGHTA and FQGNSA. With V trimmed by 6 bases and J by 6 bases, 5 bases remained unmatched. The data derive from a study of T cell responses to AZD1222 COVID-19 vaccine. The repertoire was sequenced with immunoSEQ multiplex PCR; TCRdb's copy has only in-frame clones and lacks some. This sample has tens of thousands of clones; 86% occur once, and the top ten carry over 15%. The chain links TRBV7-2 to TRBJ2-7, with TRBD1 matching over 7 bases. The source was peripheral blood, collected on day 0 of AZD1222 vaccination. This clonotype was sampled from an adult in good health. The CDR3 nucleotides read TGTGCCAGCAGTTTTAACAGGGGCGAGCAGTACTTC. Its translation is CASSFNRGEQYF.